These 20 T cell receptor beta chains share one sample of origin, sequenced in a study of shared T cell receptors in the human thymus (dated by TCRdb to the early 2020s). The library was obtained by the immunoSEQ multiplex PCR assay. Drawn from immuneACCESS, this table holds only the in-frame rearrangements with V and J called that TCRdb kept. Clones are partly lost; checked studies trace under half to an unresolved V gene and leave the rest unexplained. For this sample the table gives about 710,000 clones, of which more than 70% were detected only once. Roughly 0.0087% of the sample is held by the ten biggest clonotypes. This sample also appeared in a second study, on human thymus T cells.

The sequencing sample was made of thymocytes. Receptors were obtained from a boy less than two years old with a congenital heart defect. Donor details come from another sample of the same person, matched by shared clones.

The rearrangement joins TRBV27 to TRBJ2-7, with 10 bases lining up with TRBD2. This CDR3 contains 15 residues. The V gene end was trimmed by 5 bases and the J gene end by 7 bases; junction bases not matched to a gene: 11. Germline V gene sequence: CDR1 MNHEY, CDR2 SMNVEV (reference sequence). This chain's CDR3 is CASSQRTSGIGEQYF. The DNA of the CDR3 is TGTGCCAGCAGTCAACGGACTAGCGGTATCGGGGAGCAGTACTTC.

With respect to this clone: This same CDR3 is encoded by further DNA sequences in the sample. J is TRBJ1-4 and V is TRBV4-1; 9 nucleotides match TRBD1. V dropped 3 bases and J dropped 4; count of bases not matched to a gene: 3. Germline-derived CDR1 and CDR2 are MGHRA and YSYEKL. The length of the CDR3 is 15 residues. The CDR3 sequence: CASSQPGQGNEKLFF. The DNA of the CDR3 is TGCGCCAGCAGCCAGCCGGGACAGGGTAATGAAAAACTGTTTTTT.

The J gene is TRBJ1-1, the V gene TRBV11-2; D gene uncertain. This CDR3 has 14 amino acids. Between the trimmed V and J ends, which lost 2 bases and 0 bases, there was a span of 7 bases. Germline loops: CDR1 SGHAT, CDR2 FQNNGV. This chain's CDR3 is CASSLLGVNTEAFF. The CDR3 DNA reads TGTGCCAGCAGCTTATTGGGAGTGAACACTGAAGCTTTCTTT.

The J gene is TRBJ1-1, the V gene TRBV7-9; TRBD1 matches 7 bases. CDR1 is SEHNR and CDR2 is FQNEAQ in the germline V gene (reference sequence). The CDR3 extends over 16 amino acids. The ends lost 4 bases at V and 0 bases at J; junction bases unmatched: 8. The CDR3 loop is CASSCIKTGMNTEAFF. The CDR3 DNA reads TGTGCCAGCAGCTGTATAAAGACAGGGATGAACACTGAAGCTTTCTTT. The whole variable domain, filled in from reference TRBV7-9 and TRBJ1-1, reads DTGVSQNPRHKITKRGQNVTFRCDPISEHNRLYWYRQTLGQGPEFLTYFQNEAQLEKSRLLSDRFSAERPKGSFSTLEIQRTEQGDSAMYLCASSCIKTGMNTEAFFGQGTRLTVV.

The chain has TRBV4-1 and TRBJ2-3; D is perhaps TRBD2 (6 bases). The germline CDR1 and CDR2 sequences are MGHRA and YSYEKL. This CDR3 spans 17 amino acids. V shed 0 bases and J shed 8 bases, with 21 bases lying between them. CDR3 DNA: TGCGCCAGCAGCCAAGATGGGAGACTAGGAAAGGCGGGTACGCAGTATTTT. Protein product: CASSQDGRLGKAGTQYF.

This clone was recorded only once. This sequence joins TRBV27 and TRBJ2-1, with 14 bases that match TRBD2. This CDR3 comprises 15 residues. The junction had 12 bases not matched to a gene; V was cut back by 10 bases and J by 10 bases. CDR1 and CDR2 from the germline V gene are MNHEY and SMNVEV (reference sequence). The CDR3 DNA reads as TGTGCCACCCGGGAGACACGGACTAGCGGGAGGGAGCAGTTCTTC. Protein sequence: CATRETRTSGREQFF.

This clone has a single count. J is TRBJ1-5 and V is TRBV28, with D unresolved. CDR3 size: 11 residues. The germline V and J ends were trimmed by 6 bases and 4 bases, with 4 bases remaining between them. Germline lookup yields CDR1 MDHEN and CDR2 SYDVKM. This CDR3 is CASRHNQPQHF. CDR3 DNA sequence: TGTGCCAGCAGACATAATCAGCCCCAGCATTTT.

This chain uses TRBV5-1 with TRBJ2-5, with 16 bases that match TRBD2. With V trimmed by 4 bases and J by 2 bases, 5 bases remained unmatched. In germline, CDR1 is SGHRS, CDR2 YFSETQ. The CDR3 runs 17 residues. Here the CDR3 DNA reads TGCGCCAGCAGCACTCCGGGACTAGCGGGGGGGCAAGAGACCCAGTACTTC. Protein sequence: CASSTPGLAGGQETQYF.

This chain uses TRBV6-7 with TRBJ2-5; D is uncertain. TRBV6-7 counts as an open reading frame of uncertain function. CDR3 length: 14 residues. V was clipped by 6 bases and J by 0 bases, with 11 bases between them. This CDR3 reads CASRLTVYQETQYF. In DNA, the CDR3 is TGTGCCAGCAGACTCACTGTGTACCAAGAGACCCAGTACTTC.

This clone was picked up a small number of times. The chain uses TRBV18 and TRBJ1-4; D might be TRBD1 (5 bases). Germline V gives CDR1 KGHSH, CDR2 LQKENI. The germline V and J ends were trimmed by 5 bases and 6 bases, with 13 bases remaining between them. The CDR3 is 14 amino acids. The CDR3 DNA follows: TGTGCCAGCTCATTTCCTCTACAGGATGAAAAACTGTTTTTT. It translates to CASSFPLQDEKLFF. The whole variable domain, remainder taken from reference TRBV18 and TRBJ1-4, is NAGVMQNPRHLVRRRGQEARLRCSPMKGHSHVYWYRQLPEEGLKFMVYLQKENIIDESGMPKERFSAEFPKEGPSILRIQQVVRGDSAAYFCASSFPLQDEKLFFGSGTQLSVL.

The chain combines TRBV11-2 with TRBJ2-1; 7 nucleotides agree with TRBD1. The CDR3 totals 16 residues. After removal of 3 bases from V and 4 bases from J, the junction contained 9 bases not matched to a gene. The germline gives CDR1 SGHAT, CDR2 FQNNGV. Written as DNA, the CDR3 is TGTGCCAGCAGCTTCCCCCCAGGGGGATATTACAATGAGCAGTTCTTC. Protein product: CASSFPPGGYYNEQFF.

V usage is TRBV13 and J usage is TRBJ1-2; D remains unclear. This CDR3 is 11 amino acids long. Germline CDR1 reads PRHDT; CDR2 reads FYEKMQ (reference sequence). V lost 2 bases, J lost 5 bases, and 3 bases lay in between. The CDR3 coding sequence is TGTGCCAGCAGCTTACAATATGGCTACACCTTC. This gives the protein CASSLQYGYTF.

The rearrangement joins TRBV28 to TRBJ2-7, with D perhaps TRBD1 (6 bases). Germline values: CDR1 MDHEN, CDR2 SYDVKM. There are 13 residues in the CDR3. V was trimmed by 4 bases and J by 2 bases, leaving 9 bases between them. The CDR3 DNA follows: TGTGCCAGCAGTTGGGACACCACCTACGAGCAGTACTTC. Encoded protein: CASSWDTTYEQYF.

This clone has just one count. This chain links TRBV27 with TRBJ1-6; TRBD1 is a possible D gene (6 bases). Looked up from germline, CDR1 is MNHEY and CDR2 is SMNVEV (reference sequence). The CDR3 has 17 residues. Between the trimmed V and J ends, which lost 0 bases and 7 bases, there was a span of 16 bases. The CDR3: CASSLSPTSGVNSPLHF. In DNA form, the CDR3 reads TGTGCCAGCAGTTTATCTCCGACCTCAGGGGTAAATTCACCCCTCCACTTT.

The chain links TRBV5-6 to TRBJ1-6, with D perhaps matching TRBD1 (5 bases). CDR1 and CDR2 (germline): SGHDT, YYEEEE. CDR3 length equals 16 residues. Between the trimmed V and J ends, which lost 1 base and 7 bases, there was a span of 15 bases. The CDR3, as DNA: TGTGCCAGCAGCTTGTATCCCCCAGGGAGGAATTCACCCCTCCACTTT. As protein: CASSLYPPGRNSPLHF.

CDR3: CASSLEGVGADTEAFF. DNA for the CDR3: TGTGCCAGCAGCTTGGAGGGGGTGGGGGCGGACACTGAAGCTTTCTTT. The rearrangement uses TRBV5-6 and TRBJ1-1, with D maybe TRBD1 (6 bases). Per the germline V gene, CDR1 is SGHDT and CDR2 is YYEEEE. Trimming removed 0 bases at V and 3 bases at J, with 15 bases between. The CDR3 covers 16 residues.

The V call is TRBV6-4, the J call TRBJ1-1, with a tentative D call TRBD1 (6 bases). From germline, CDR1 is MRHNA and CDR2 SNTAGT. Trimming left V 1 base short and J 2 bases short, with 11 bases between. The CDR3 covers 15 residues. The CDR3 is CASSDYRTVNTEAFF. The CDR3 region has the DNA TGTGCCAGCAGTGACTATCGGACAGTCAACACTGAAGCTTTCTTT.

This clone was counted only a few times. The chain carries TRBV11-2 and TRBJ1-2, with a weak D call TRBD1 (5 bases). V dropped 1 base and J dropped 3 bases, with 18 bases sitting between them. The CDR3 is made up of 17 amino acids. CDR1 and CDR2 from the germline V gene are SGHAT and FQNNGV. The CDR3 is CASSLGRGRMWDYGYTF. The CDR3 nucleotides read TGTGCCAGCAGCTTAGGGAGGGGTCGAATGTGGGACTATGGCTACACCTTC.

The chain has TRBV19 and TRBJ2-1; possible D gene TRBD2, 6 bases. CDR3 length: 13 amino acids. The V gene's germline CDR1 is LNHDA and CDR2 SQIVND (reference sequence). The V end was cut by 8 bases, the J end by 7 bases, with 15 bases between. The DNA of the CDR3 is TGTGCCAGTCGTCCATCGGGGGTTAATGAGCAGTTCTTC. Translation gives CASRPSGVNEQFF. The full variable domain, completed using reference TRBV19 and TRBJ2-1, is DGGITQSPKYLFRKEGQNVTLSCEQNLNHDAMYWYRQDPGQGLRLIYYSQIVNDFQKGDIAEGYSVSREKKESFPLTVTSAQKNPTAFYLCASRPSGVNEQFFGPGTRLTVL.

This chain connects TRBV4-1 to TRBJ2-7; 14 bases align to TRBD2. The germline CDR1 and CDR2 sequences are MGHRA and YSYEKL. This CDR3 spans 16 amino acids. Trimming at V came to 0 bases and at J to 2 bases, leaving 0 bases not matched to a gene. In DNA, the CDR3 is TGCGCCAGCAGCCAAGAGGGACTAGCGGGGGCCTACGAGCAGTACTTC. This codes for CASSQEGLAGAYEQYF.